The clone carrying this T cell receptor beta chain has just one count. Its antigen is not identified. This sample is drawn from a study of cytomegalovirus exposure and HLA in healthy donors. Study as a whole: A preliminary data release comprised around 90 million unique TCRs obtained from HLA-typed donors. Study-level results: Listed as cytomegalovirus-associated were 150 to 200 TCR beta chains. Within an earlier analysis, most TCR beta V segments proved productive either about 90% or about 30% of the time.

Primers for the PCR totalled 60 Vbeta and 13 Jbeta. Authors' data handling: An analysis that came later counted 80 million or so unique TCR beta chains, about 10 million shared. Using immunoSEQ multiplex PCR, the repertoire was profiled, and TCRdb retains in-frame clones only, with some absent. Clone size and V and J calls were adopted from that table, with D and trimming inferred from the DNA. The table lists 150,000 to 200,000 clones, about 85% of them singletons. The clonotype originates from a man younger than 40 in good health and CMV-seropositive. Material: PBMCs.

CDR3 DNA sequence: TGCAGCGTTGAAGGGGCCCGGGACATACCCTACAATGAGCAGTTCTTC. Translating it yields CSVEGARDIPYNEQFF. V gene TRBV29-1 combines with J gene TRBJ2-1; TRBD1 is a possible D gene (6 bases). The germline V gene has CDR1 SQVTM and CDR2 ANQGSEA. The CDR3 has 16 residues. The V end was cut by 1 base, the J end by 2 bases, with 15 bases between.